The sequence of this TCR beta chain was determined in a study of patients and donors after allogeneic stem cell transplantation (dated by TCRdb to 2020 to 2021). To note about this clonotype: Its antigen is still unknown. The sample holds no much larger clone one base away, and base qualities are not on file.

Libraries were prepared through RT-PCR. This sample was sequenced with a NextSeq 550. TCRdb reprocessed the public reads (quality trimming at Q25 with fastp, clone calling with MiXCR) and kept in-frame beta chains. Rows are unified per CDR3 protein, each entry keeping the most common DNA and genes. This sample holds tens of thousands of distinct CDR3 sequences; roughly a third were observed only once. The ten largest clones capture less than 85% of the sample. The CDR3 contains 12 residues, cysteine and phenylalanine counted. The sequence is cut down to CDR3 DNA, 36 bases in frame from base 1. V is cut by 8 bases and J by 7 bases, and the space between the germline ends is 14 bases.

The sequenced sample consisted of blood, either unsorted or a sorted T cell fraction (not recorded which). The rearranged chain carries TRBV12-3 or TRBV12-4 and TRBJ1-1, with no confident D gene call. The sequence came from a human donor who was either an allogeneic HSCT recipient or a stem cell or donor lymphocyte infusion donor (not recorded which). It is not recorded whose cells these are; they may come from a transplant donor. This receptor has the CDR3 CASFESFDEAFF. The nucleotides are TGTGCCAGCTTCGAGAGTTTTGATGAAGCTTTCTTT.